Detailed here is one T cell receptor beta chain. Its antigen is as yet unknown. At one of its ends the junction is not consistent with the germline gene, which may arise from a read error. The sample comes from a study of blood T cells in healthy people across ages. For the second PCR, which ran for about 6 to 11 cycles, a sample-barcoded 5' primer and a J-beta primer mix were used. Every cDNA was tagged by a template-switch adaptor with 12 random nucleotides. Each sample provided no less than 3 million CDR3-containing paired-end reads. One entry per CDR3 protein, called by TCRdb with MiXCR from the 5' RACE reads. This sample has over a million distinct CDR3 sequences; under 45% occur once, and the top ten carry 18%. Study results and caveats: In long-lived donors, naive CD4+ cell counts and diversity exceeded those of aged donors. TCR beta diversity per million T cells fell roughly linearly with age.

The sequencing sample was made of blood. This sequence was found in a woman aged 55-69 years in good health.

The CDR3: CGVEDPGRSYEQYF. CDR3 DNA: TGCGGCGTCGAAGATCCCGGCAGAAGCTACGAGCAGTACTTC. The chain joins TRBV29-1 to TRBJ2-7; the D is unclear. The V gene's germline CDR1 is SQVTM and CDR2 ANQGSEA. This CDR3 contains 14 residues.